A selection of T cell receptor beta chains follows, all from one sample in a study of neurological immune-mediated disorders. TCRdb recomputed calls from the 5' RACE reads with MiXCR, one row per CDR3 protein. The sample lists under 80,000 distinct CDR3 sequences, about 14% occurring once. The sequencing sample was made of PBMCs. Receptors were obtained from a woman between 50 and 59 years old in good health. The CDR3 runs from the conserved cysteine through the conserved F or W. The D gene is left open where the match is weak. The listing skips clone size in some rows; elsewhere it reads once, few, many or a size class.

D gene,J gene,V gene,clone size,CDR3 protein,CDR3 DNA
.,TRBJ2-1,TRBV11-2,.,CASSLVRGTRNEQFF,TGTGCCAGCAGCTTAGTTCGCGGGACGCGTAATGAGCAGTTCTTC
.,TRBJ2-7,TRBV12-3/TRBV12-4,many,CASSLGSGSDEQYF,TGTGCCAGCAGTTTAGGTAGTGGGAGTGACGAGCAGTACTTC
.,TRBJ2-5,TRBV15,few,CATDQGRWPQYF,TGTGCCACCGACCAGGGGCGGTGGCCCCAGTACTTC
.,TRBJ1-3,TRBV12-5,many,CASGRRTGSGNTIYF,TGTGCTAGTGGGCGCCGGACTGGCTCTGGAAACACCATATATTTT
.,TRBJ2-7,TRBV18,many,CASSPPRTSREQYF,TGTGCCAGCTCACCACCGCGAACCTCCCGCGAGCAGTACTTC
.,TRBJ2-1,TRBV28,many,CASSLRDSLGIF,TGTGCCAGCAGCCTCAGGGACTCCCTGGGGATCTTC
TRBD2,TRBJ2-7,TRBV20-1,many,CSAGRALAENEQYF,TGCAGTGCTGGGAGGGCTCTAGCGGAAAACGAGCAGTACTTC
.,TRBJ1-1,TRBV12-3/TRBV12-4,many,CASTRWGNTEAFF,TGTGCCAGCACCCGGTGGGGGAACACTGAAGCTTTCTTT
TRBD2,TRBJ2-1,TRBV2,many,CASNSGGGSYNEQFF,TGTGCCAGCAATAGCGGGGGTGGTTCCTACAATGAGCAGTTCTTC
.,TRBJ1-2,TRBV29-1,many,CSGEGDYGYTF,TGCAGCGGAGAGGGGGACTATGGCTACACCTTC
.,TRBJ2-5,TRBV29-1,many,CSVSRGSQETQYF,TGCAGCGTTTCTCGAGGGTCACAAGAGACCCAGTACTTC
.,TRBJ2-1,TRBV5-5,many,CASSLTGKNEQFF,TGTGCCAGCAGCTTAACAGGGAAAAATGAGCAGTTCTTC
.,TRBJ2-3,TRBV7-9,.,CASSRADTQYF,TGTGCCAGCAGCCGAGCAGATACGCAGTATTTT
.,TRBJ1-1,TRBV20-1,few,CSASSDMNTEAFF,TGCAGTGCTAGCTCCGACATGAACACTGAAGCTTTCTTT
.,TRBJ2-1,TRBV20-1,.,CSARQGTTYHEQFF,TGCAGTGCTAGGCAGGGGACCACCTACCATGAGCAGTTCTTC
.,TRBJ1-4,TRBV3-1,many,CASSPRGRVDEKLFF,TGTGCCAGCAGCCCTCGGGGAAGGGTAGATGAAAAACTGTTTTTT
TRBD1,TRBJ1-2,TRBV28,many,CASSLTGGFGYTF,TGTGCCAGCAGTTTGACAGGGGGCTTTGGCTACACCTTC
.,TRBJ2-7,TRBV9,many,CASSPGSPGFKQYF,TGTGCCAGCAGCCCGGGAAGCCCCGGGTTTAAGCAGTACTTC
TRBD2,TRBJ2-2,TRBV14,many,CASSLRRTGGIAGELFF,TGTGCCAGCAGCCTCCGCCGGACGGGAGGGATTGCCGGGGAGCTGTTTTTT
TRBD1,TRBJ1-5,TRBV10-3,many,CAIREQGVDKPQHF,TGTGCCATCAGAGAACAGGGGGTTGACAAGCCCCAGCATTTT
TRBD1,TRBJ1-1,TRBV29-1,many,CSVEGLQGKVTEAFF,TGCAGCGTTGAAGGTCTACAGGGGAAGGTAACTGAAGCTTTCTTT
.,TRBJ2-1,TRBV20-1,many,CSASRGNEQFF,TGCAGTGCTTCCAGAGGCAATGAGCAGTTCTTC
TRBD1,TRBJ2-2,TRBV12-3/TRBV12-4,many,CASRLDRQAGELFF,TGTGCCAGCAGATTGGACAGGCAGGCCGGGGAGCTGTTTTTT
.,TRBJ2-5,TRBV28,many,CASSPSTPRIRGEETQYF,TGTGCCAGCAGTCCTTCCACTCCAAGGATTCGTGGGGAAGAGACCCAGTACTTC
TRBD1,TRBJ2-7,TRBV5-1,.,CTSSSSPGQLYEQYF,TGCACCAGCAGCTCAAGTCCGGGACAGCTTTACGAGCAGTACTTC
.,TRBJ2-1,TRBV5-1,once,CASSLRTHASYNEQFF,TGCGCCAGCAGCCTGCGTACCCACGCGTCTTACAATGAGCAGTTCTTC
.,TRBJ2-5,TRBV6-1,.,CASSETSSGGLEETQYF,TGTGCCAGCAGTGAAACTTCCTCGGGCGGTTTGGAAGAGACCCAGTACTTC